The next 5 T cell receptor beta chains were all read from a single sample in a study of blood T cell repertoires in COVID-19. Only in-frame clones appear in the TCRdb table, and some are missing; sequencing was by immunoSEQ multiplex PCR. Of 200,000 to 300,000 clones listed, more than 65% were seen once; the top ten hold 6% to 9.5%. Material for sequencing was peripheral blood. These receptors were obtained from an elderly woman with acute or convalescent COVID-19.

The V and J genes are TRBV7-2 and TRBJ2-3; 16 bases fit TRBD2. V trimming: 8 bases; J trimming: 3 bases; junction bases outside the gene matches: 5. The germline V gene encodes CDR1 SGHTA and CDR2 FQGNSA. CDR3 length: 16 amino acids. The CDR3 here is CASGGTSGGATDTQYF. Written as DNA, the CDR3 is TGTGCCAGCGGTGGGACTAGCGGGGGGGCTACAGATACGCAGTATTTT. The full variable domain, with the rest looked up from reference TRBV7-2 and TRBJ2-3, is GAGVSQSPSNKVTEKGKDVELRCDPISGHTALYWYRQSLGQGLEFLIYFQGNSAPDKSGLPSDRFSAERTGGSVSTLTIQRTQQEDSAVYLCASGGTSGGATDTQYFGPGTRLTVL.

The genes are TRBV5-1 and TRBJ2-3; a weak D match, TRBD2 (5 bases). The germline gives CDR1 SGHRS, CDR2 YFSETQ. The V end lost 6 bases, the J end lost 6 bases, and 17 bases lay between the germline ends. The CDR3 contains 14 residues. The CDR3 bases are TGCGCCAGCACCTTTTTGGGAGTGTCGGATACGCAGTATTTT. This translates into CASTFLGVSDTQYF.

The CDR3 sequence: CASSLTLSPDTEAFF. As DNA, the CDR3 is TGTGCCAGCAGCTTGACGCTTTCTCCGGACACTGAAGCTTTCTTT. The rearrangement joins TRBV5-4 to TRBJ1-1, with D uncertain. This CDR3 region has 15 residues. V was cut by 1 base and J by 3 bases, with 13 bases left in between. Germline values: CDR1 SGHNT, CDR2 YYREEE (reference sequence). Based on the CDR3 plus reference TRBV5-4 and TRBJ1-1, the full variable domain is ETGVTQSPTHLIKTRGQQVTLRCSSQSGHNTVSWYQQALGQGPQFIFQYYREEENGRGNFPPRFSGLQFPNYSSELNVNALELDDSALYLCASSLTLSPDTEAFFGQGTRLTVV.

V is TRBV9 and J is TRBJ2-7, with 7 bases lining up with TRBD1. V dropped 3 bases and J dropped 5; count of bases not matched to a gene: 14. The CDR3 runs 16 residues. The V gene's germline CDR1 is SGDLS and CDR2 YYNGEE. In DNA form, the CDR3 reads TGTGCCAGCAGCGGCCGTCGACAGGGCTTTTTGGACGAGCAGTACTTC. Its translation is CASSGRRQGFLDEQYF.

The chain combines TRBV6-5 with TRBJ1-4, with TRBD1 matching over 8 bases. V trimming: 10 bases; J trimming: 3 bases; junction bases outside the gene matches: 7. This CDR3 has 14 residues. Per germline, CDR1 MNHEY and CDR2 SVGAGI. The CDR3 nucleotides read TGTGCCACAAAACCGGGACAGGCTAATGAAAAACTGTTTTTT. Translated: CATKPGQANEKLFF.